This entry features one TCR beta chain sequence. The target of this receptor is not known. No per-base quality is available; no much larger clone lies one base away. These data are taken from a study of blood T cell repertoires in COVID-19 (dated by TCRdb to the early 2020s). For context, the study as a whole: Samples from collaborators originated in the United States, Italy and Spain and spanned both the acute and convalescent phases of COVID-19. Where available, HLA class I and class II types were taken from metadata supplied by the sample provider and were not determined by assay-based typing. The material from the prospective study consisted of cDNA or gDNA derived from T cells, B-cell-depleted T cells, or PBMCs. Nearly every sample came with metadata listing a de-identified subject ID, COVID-19 status, age in years and sex. Deeply sampled blood TCRbeta repertoires from subjects exposed to, actively infected with, or recovered from COVID-19 were included in the dataset. The repertoires were made available in a free public database intended to serve as a resource for research on the immune response to SARS-CoV-2. The samples were drawn from the first 160 participants of the ongoing ImmuneRACE study and from 1,254 subjects provided by 6 global collaborators.

The immunoSEQ Assay, a bias-controlled multiplex PCR, was used to amplify TCRbeta CDR3 regions from genomic DNA. The study's own analysis went as follows. Within the assay, amplification of reference gene primers was used to estimate how many nucleated cells each sample contained. To quantify the absolute abundance of each unique TCRbeta CDR3 rearrangement, sequence reads were collapsed and filtered. For each sample, productive Simpson clonality was calculated as the square root of Simpson's diversity index across productive rearrangements. What TCRdb holds here is the immuneACCESS table cut down to in-frame rearrangements. Part of the clones is not present; checked against another copy, under half of the missing clones reflect an unresolved V gene, and the others are unexplained. V, J and clone size were drawn from that table, and D and trimming were deduced from the DNA. Within this sample are tens of thousands of clones, with around 91% of them counted one time only. The ten largest make up about 2% of the sample.

The collaborating institutions used their own protocols to collect whole blood in K2EDTA tubes. For TCRbeta analysis, collaborators shipped samples in one of three forms: frozen whole blood, isolated PBMCs, or DNA extracted from either of those sample types. Broad study findings and their caveats: The quantity of clinical and demographic metadata differed by source and by participant and was supplied without curation.

V is clipped by 2 bases and J by 4 bases, and the sequence between their germline boundaries is 14 bases long. Taken from the germline V gene, the CDR1 and CDR2 loops are MDHEN and SYDVKM. The CDR3 measures 16 amino acids from cysteine to phenylalanine. Kept here is only the CDR3 DNA, which spans 48 bases and is read in frame from base 1. Sequencing was carried out using peripheral blood. The sequence derives from a woman in her forties or fifties in a cohort sampled during active COVID-19. The sequence is built from TRBV28 and TRBJ2-2; the D gene assignment is ambiguous. The CDR3 protein is CASSLAVASSTGELFF. The DNA sequence is given as TGTGCCAGCAGTTTAGCGGTTGCCTCGAGCACCGGGGAGCTGTTTTTT.